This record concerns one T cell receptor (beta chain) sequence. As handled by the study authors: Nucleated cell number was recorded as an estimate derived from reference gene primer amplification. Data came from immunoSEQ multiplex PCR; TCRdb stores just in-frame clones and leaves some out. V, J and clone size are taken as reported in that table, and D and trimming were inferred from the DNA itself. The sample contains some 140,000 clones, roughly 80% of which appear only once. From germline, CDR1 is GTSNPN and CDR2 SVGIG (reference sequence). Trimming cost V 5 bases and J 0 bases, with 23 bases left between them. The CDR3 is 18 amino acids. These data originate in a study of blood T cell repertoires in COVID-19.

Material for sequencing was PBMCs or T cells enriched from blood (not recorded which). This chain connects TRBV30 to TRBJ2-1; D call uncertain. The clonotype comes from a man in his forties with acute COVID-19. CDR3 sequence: CAWAYRDSRLSSYNEQFF. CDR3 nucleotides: TGTGCCTGGGCCTATCGTGACTCAAGGCTGAGCTCCTACAATGAGCAGTTCTTC.